What follows are 11 T cell receptor beta chains derived from one specimen sequenced in a study of OX40 agonist ivuxolimab in advanced cancers. The table came from immunoSEQ multiplex PCR; TCRdb's copy has only in-frame clones and leaves some out. The data contain 40,000 to 50,000 clones, roughly 90% of them singletons. Material: CD4+ or CD8+ T cells sorted from blood, obtained in a trial of the OX40 agonist ivuxolimab. These TCRs come from an adult with an advanced solid tumor such as melanoma, head and neck, liver or kidney cancer.

The V and J genes are TRBV5-4 and TRBJ2-7; D unclear. Deletions cut 9 bases from V and 2 bases from J, with 15 bases between. Germline values: CDR1 SGHNT, CDR2 YYREEE (reference sequence). CDR3 length: 13 amino acids. The CDR3 loop is CATFSATPYEQYF. The CDR3 DNA sequence: TGTGCCACCTTCTCGGCCACCCCCTACGAGCAGTACTTC. The variable domain in full, with the rest retrieved from reference TRBV5-4 and TRBJ2-7, is ETGVTQSPTHLIKTRGQQVTLRCSSQSGHNTVSWYQQALGQGPQFIFQYYREEENGRGNFPPRFSGLQFPNYSSELNVNALELDDSALYLCATFSATPYEQYFGPGTRLTVT.

The chain recombines TRBV7-9 with TRBJ2-7; 8 nucleotides match TRBD2. Trimming took 5 bases from V and 7 from J; bases not matched to a gene: 7. CDR1 SEHNR and CDR2 FQNEAQ come from the germline V gene (reference sequence). CDR3 length equals 13 residues. The CDR3 is CASSTRVAGEQYF. CDR3 DNA: TGTGCCAGCAGCACCAGGGTAGCGGGAGAGCAGTACTTC.

This chain joins TRBV7-3 and TRBJ2-1; D is perhaps TRBD1 (7 bases). V dropped 2 bases and J dropped 5 bases, with 10 bases sitting between them. This CDR3 is 14 amino acids long. CDR1 and CDR2 (germline): SGHTA, FQGTGA. In nucleotides, the CDR3 is TGTGCCAGCAGCTTACGGAGGGGGCACAATGAGCAGTTCTTC. It is translated as CASSLRRGHNEQFF.

V gene TRBV27 combines with J gene TRBJ2-6; D unclear. Germline V gives CDR1 MNHEY, CDR2 SMNVEV (reference sequence). The length of the CDR3 is 14 residues. Trimming cost V 8 bases and J 4 bases, with 12 bases left between them. In DNA form, the CDR3 reads TGTGCCAGCGGACGGGTCTACGGGGCCAACGTCCTGACTTTC. This encodes CASGRVYGANVLTF.

To note about this clone: A read error may account for a junction end that differs from germline. The rearrangement links TRBV7-7 to TRBJ2-1; D remains unclear. The CDR3 has 13 residues. From germline, CDR1 is SSHAT and CDR2 FNYEAQ (reference sequence). CDR3 sequence: CASSRQSSNEQFF. The CDR3 DNA sequence: TGTGCTAGCAGCCGCCAAAGTTCCAATGAGCAGTTCTTC.

This clone was counted a single time. V gene TRBV19 combines with J gene TRBJ2-1; 16 bases align to TRBD2. The germline CDR1 and CDR2 sequences are LNHDA and SQIVND (reference sequence). Trimming took 5 bases from V and 10 from J; bases not matched to a gene: 2. The CDR3 covers 14 residues. CDR3 in amino acids: CASSGTSGRGEQFF. For the CDR3, the DNA is TGTGCCAGTAGTGGGACTAGCGGGAGGGGGGAGCAGTTCTTC.

The chain is built from TRBV7-2 and TRBJ1-5, with D unclear. V dropped 1 base and J dropped 1 base, with 8 bases sitting between them. There are 15 residues in the CDR3. CDR1 is SGHTA, CDR2 FQGNSA, per germline. The CDR3 DNA reads TGTGCCAGCAGCTTAGAAGTAGGGAGCAATCAGCCCCAGCATTTT. Amino acids: CASSLEVGSNQPQHF.

This clone has only one observation. The V gene is TRBV19, the J gene TRBJ1-5, with no clear D. The CDR3 is 13 amino acids. In germline, CDR1 is LNHDA, CDR2 SQIVND (reference sequence). V lost 1 base to trimming and J lost 4 bases, with 5 bases between them. The CDR3 bases are TGTGCCAGTAGTATAGGAGGAAATCAGCCCCAGCATTTT. Translation: CASSIGGNQPQHF. Using reference TRBV19 and TRBJ1-5 for the parts outside the CDR3, the full variable domain is DGGITQSPKYLFRKEGQNVTLSCEQNLNHDAMYWYRQDPGQGLRLIYYSQIVNDFQKGDIAEGYSVSREKKESFPLTVTSAQKNPTAFYLCASSIGGNQPQHFGDGTRLSIL.

The V gene is TRBV6-1, the J gene TRBJ1-3; TRBD1 is a possible D gene (5 bases). CDR1 is MNHNS, CDR2 SASEGT, per germline. V gave up 6 bases and J gave up 0 bases, with 12 bases separating them. The CDR3 runs 15 residues. The CDR3 DNA follows: TGTGCCAGCAGGAGGGGCCATAACTCTGGAAACACCATATATTTT. Its protein product is CASRRGHNSGNTIYF.

J is TRBJ1-6 and V is TRBV7-6, with D tentatively TRBD1 (5 bases). Germline-derived CDR1 and CDR2 are SGHVS and FNYEAQ. V lost 0 bases and J lost 9, with 9 bases in between. The CDR3 runs 14 residues. CDR3 sequence reads: CASSLAGEGSPLHF. CDR3 DNA: TGTGCCAGCAGCTTAGCAGGGGAGGGTTCACCCCTCCACTTT.

The chain uses TRBV28 and TRBJ1-5; 7 bases match TRBD1. The CDR3 has 16 residues. With V trimmed by 8 bases and J by 2 bases, 12 bases remained unmatched. Germline CDR1 MDHEN, CDR2 SYDVKM. CDR3 amino acids: CASQSKTGVGNQPQHF. The CDR3 DNA sequence: TGTGCCAGCCAGTCCAAAACAGGGGTAGGCAATCAGCCCCAGCATTTT.